A single sample gave rise to the 29 T cell receptor beta chains below, sequenced in a study of T cell responses to AZD1222 COVID-19 vaccine. Data came from immunoSEQ multiplex PCR; TCRdb stores just in-frame clones and leaves some out. There are about 140,000 clones in the sample; roughly 90% occur only once, and 4.5% to 6.5% lies in the top ten. The material was peripheral blood, obtained on day 0 of AZD1222 vaccination. These receptors all stem from an adult in good health.

CDR3 sequence: CASSWGQGLSYGYTF. In nucleotides, the CDR3 is TGTGCCAGCAGTTGGGGACAGGGCCTCAGCTATGGCTACACCTTC. The rearrangement joins TRBV27 to TRBJ1-2; 9 bases are shared with TRBD1. The CDR3 spans 15 residues. The J segment lost 4 bases and the V segment lost 4 bases, leaving 7 bases of the junction unmatched. CDR1 is MNHEY, CDR2 SMNVEV, per germline (reference sequence).

The chain employs TRBV5-1 and TRBJ2-7; 7 positions match TRBD2. Germline trimming cut 4 bases from V and 2 bases from J; bases unmatched to any gene: 6. This CDR3 comprises 14 residues. CDR1 is SGHRS, CDR2 YFSETQ, per germline. CDR3 sequence (DNA): TGCGCCAGCAGCCCAAAGCGGGAAGCCTACGAGCAGTACTTC. It yields the protein CASSPKREAYEQYF.

This chain joins TRBV5-1 and TRBJ1-2; D is unresolved. The CDR3 is made up of 13 amino acids. Germline CDR1 SGHRS, CDR2 YFSETQ. V lost 3 bases and J lost 2, with 8 bases in between. The CDR3 spells CASSSDPNYGYTF. The CDR3 DNA reads TGCGCCAGCAGCTCCGACCCCAACTATGGCTACACCTTC.

V usage is TRBV30 and J usage is TRBJ2-7; 11 nucleotides agree with TRBD1. The CDR3 is 13 residues long. Germline values: CDR1 GTSNPN, CDR2 SVGIG (reference sequence). Trimming removed 5 bases from V and 4 bases from J; junction bases left unmatched: 4. The CDR3 region has the DNA TGTGCCTGGGGTGGACAGGGGGCTTACGAGCAGTACTTC. Translating it yields CAWGGQGAYEQYF.

J is TRBJ2-6 and V is TRBV4-1; possibly TRBD1 or TRBD2 for D (6 bases each). This CDR3 is built from 16 residues. Trimming took 3 bases from V and 2 from J, leaving 11 bases between them. Per the germline V gene, CDR1 is MGHRA and CDR2 is YSYEKL. The CDR3: CASSQGGLAGANVLTF. CDR3 DNA sequence: TGCGCCAGCAGCCAGGGGGGCCTTGCTGGGGCCAACGTCCTGACTTTC.

The chain carries TRBV5-1 and TRBJ2-7; 11 positions agree with TRBD1. In germline, CDR1 is SGHRS, CDR2 YFSETQ. The V gene end was trimmed by 4 bases and the J gene end by 2 bases; junction bases not matched to a gene: 5. The CDR3 is made up of 15 amino acids. The chain's CDR3 is CASSRTGGYTYEQYF. The CDR3 DNA sequence: TGCGCCAGCAGCCGGACAGGGGGCTACACCTACGAGCAGTACTTC.

The genes are TRBV29-1 and TRBJ1-1, with D maybe TRBD1 (6 bases). The CDR3 spans 12 residues. CDR1 and CDR2 (germline): SQVTM, ANQGSEA. Trimming stripped 5 bases from V and 1 base from J, with 8 bases between. In nucleotides, the CDR3 is TGCAGCGTTCCGGACAGGAACACTGAAGCTTTCTTT. Protein sequence: CSVPDRNTEAFF.

The genes are TRBV27 and TRBJ1-1; D is uncertain. Germline-derived CDR1 and CDR2 are MNHEY and SMNVEV (reference sequence). CDR3 size: 15 residues. Trimming removed 4 bases from V and 0 bases from J, with 12 bases in between. In DNA, the CDR3 is TGTGCCAGCAGTTACTACCGGGATATGAACACTGAAGCTTTCTTT. Translated, it gives CASSYYRDMNTEAFF.

The chain combines TRBV28 with TRBJ2-3, with 7 bases matching TRBD2. The CDR3 runs to 16 residues. Germline values: CDR1 MDHEN, CDR2 SYDVKM. The ends lost 4 bases at V and 4 bases at J; junction bases unmatched: 11. CDR3 sequence (DNA): TGTGCCAGCAGTTCCCCAGCGGGGCTCGGCCCAGATACGCAGTATTTT. This encodes CASSSPAGLGPDTQYF. The entire variable domain, with the rest obtained from reference TRBV28 and TRBJ2-3, is as follows: DVKVTQSSRYLVKRTGEKVFLECVQDMDHENMFWYRQDPGLGLRLIYFSYDVKMKEKGDIPEGYSVSREKKERFSLILESASTNQTSMYLCASSSPAGLGPDTQYFGPGTRLTVL.

The chain joins TRBV29-1 to TRBJ2-2, with TRBD1 matching over 10 bases. Germline values: CDR1 SQVTM, CDR2 ANQGSEA. CDR3 length: 12 amino acids. Trimming at V came to 6 bases and at J to 5 bases, leaving 0 bases not matched to a gene. CDR3 protein: CSVDRGTGELFF. CDR3 DNA sequence: TGCAGCGTGGACAGGGGGACCGGGGAGCTGTTTTTT.

In DNA form, the CDR3 reads TGTGCCAGCAGCCCGGGGCAGGGAGCCAGGGATGGCTACACCTTC. Its translation is CASSPGQGARDGYTF. The chain links TRBV7-3 to TRBJ1-2, with a weak D call TRBD1 (5 bases). The CDR3 extends over 15 amino acids. Germline V gene lookup returns CDR1 SGHTA and CDR2 FQGTGA. V was trimmed by 5 bases and J by 6 bases, leaving 19 bases between them. The full variable domain, completed using reference TRBV7-3 and TRBJ1-2, is GAGVSQTPSNKVTEKGKYVELRCDPISGHTALYWYRQSLGQGPEFLIYFQGTGAADDSGLPNDRFFAVRPEGSVSTLKIQRTERGDSAVYLCASSPGQGARDGYTFGSGTRLTVV.

The chain carries TRBV3-1 (or the pseudogene TRBV3-2) and TRBJ2-7; 8 positions agree with TRBD2. The trim removed 2 bases at V and 0 bases at J, leaving 3 bases unmatched. CDR3 length: 15 amino acids. Germline lookup yields CDR1 LGHDT and CDR2 YNNKEL (reference sequence). The CDR3 protein is CASSQSLAGSYEQYF. Written as DNA, the CDR3 is TGTGCCAGCAGCCAAAGCCTAGCGGGCTCCTACGAGCAGTACTTC.

The CDR3 loop reads CASSYLAGGNEQYF. DNA for the CDR3: TGTGCCAGCAGCTACCTGGCGGGGGGAAACGAGCAGTACTTC. The chain couples TRBV7-8 to TRBJ2-7, with 8 nucleotides matching TRBD2. Unmatched junction bases numbered 7, after V lost 4 bases and J lost 5 bases. Germline V gene data show CDR1 as SGHVS and CDR2 as FQNEAQ. This CDR3 contains 14 residues.

The chain has TRBV30 and TRBJ2-1; D may match TRBD1 or TRBD2 (5 bases each). V lost 5 bases to trimming and J lost 6 bases, with 17 bases between them. The CDR3 totals 14 residues. Germline CDR1 reads GTSNPN; CDR2 reads SVGIG (reference sequence). The CDR3 is CAWLSRGVGNEQFF. The DNA for the CDR3 is TGTGCCTGGCTATCTAGGGGAGTGGGCAATGAGCAGTTCTTC.

This chain connects TRBV5-1 to TRBJ2-4; D unclear. The CDR3 contains 14 residues. Germline CDR1 reads SGHRS; CDR2 reads YFSETQ. V was trimmed by 4 bases and J by 2 bases, leaving 10 bases between them. The CDR3 loop reads CASSIYPTKNIQYF. CDR3 nucleotide sequence: TGCGCCAGCAGCATCTACCCTACCAAAAACATTCAGTACTTC.

This clone came up a few times. This chain links TRBV11-3 with TRBJ1-1; weak D call: TRBD1 (5 bases). The CDR3 totals 16 residues. V was clipped by 2 bases and J by 1 base, with 14 bases between them. Germline V lookup: CDR1 SGHNT, CDR2 YENEEA. CDR3 nucleotide sequence: TGTGCCAGCAGCTTATTCGGCCAAGGGGCGAACACTGAAGCTTTCTTT. It encodes CASSLFGQGANTEAFF.

As regards this clone: A read error may account for a junction end that differs from germline. CDR3 sequence (DNA): TGTGCTAGCAGTCGGGACAGGAACACTGAAGCTTTCTTT. Residues: CASSRDRNTEAFF. The chain recombines TRBV7-7 with TRBJ1-1; 7 nucleotides align to TRBD1. The CDR3 consists of 13 residues. CDR1 and CDR2 from the germline V gene are SSHAT and FNYEAQ (reference sequence). The variable domain in full, completed from reference TRBV7-7 and TRBJ1-1, reads GAGVSQSPRYKVTKRGQDVTLRCDPISSHATLYWYQQALGQGPEFLTYFNYEAQPDKSGLPSDRFSAERPEGSISTLTIQRTEQRDSAMYRCASSRDRNTEAFFGQGTRLTVV.

V gene TRBV4-2 combines with J gene TRBJ2-4; the D gene is possibly TRBD1 (6 bases). Trimming shortened V by 3 bases and J by 0 bases, and 12 bases separated the two germline ends. In germline, CDR1 is LGHNA, CDR2 YNFKEQ. CDR3 length: 16 amino acids. The CDR3 loop reads CASSHGGALAKNIQYF. CDR3 bases: TGTGCCAGCAGCCATGGGGGCGCCTTAGCCAAAAACATTCAGTACTTC.

This chain connects TRBV27 to TRBJ1-1, with D possibly being TRBD1 (5 bases). V gave up 5 bases and J gave up 5 bases, with 12 bases separating them. Germline CDR1 is MNHEY and CDR2 is SMNVEV (reference sequence). This CDR3 has 13 amino acids. The CDR3 loop reads CASSKTWGTEAFF. DNA for the CDR3: TGTGCCAGCAGTAAAACATGGGGGACTGAAGCTTTCTTT.

The V gene is TRBV9, the J gene TRBJ1-5; 9 bases agree with TRBD1. Trimming removed 4 bases from V and 7 bases from J; junction bases left unmatched: 9. The CDR3 is 15 amino acids. Germline-derived CDR1 and CDR2 are SGDLS and YYNGEE. The CDR3, as DNA: TGTGCCAGCAGCCCAGGACAGGGGTTCGGACAGCCCCAGCATTTT. It translates to CASSPGQGFGQPQHF.

This clone was found once. The rearrangement joins TRBV18 to TRBJ1-1; D is possibly TRBD1 (6 bases). Trimming shortened V by 2 bases and J by 3 bases, and 7 bases separated the two germline ends. Germline V gene data show CDR1 as KGHSH and CDR2 as LQKENI. The CDR3 is 13 residues long. CDR3 nucleotide sequence: TGTGCCAGCTCACCAGGGGGCCACACTGAAGCTTTCTTT. It encodes CASSPGGHTEAFF. Complete variable domain (other parts from reference TRBV18 and TRBJ1-1): NAGVMQNPRHLVRRRGQEARLRCSPMKGHSHVYWYRQLPEEGLKFMVYLQKENIIDESGMPKERFSAEFPKEGPSILRIQQVVRGDSAAYFCASSPGGHTEAFFGQGTRLTVV.

This sequence joins TRBV30 and TRBJ1-1, with D hard to call. The ends were cut back, 0 bases at V and 1 base at J, with 12 bases in the middle. The CDR3 sequence is 15 residues long. Germline V gives CDR1 GTSNPN, CDR2 SVGIG (reference sequence). CDR3 region: CAWSVMRSGNTEAFF. The CDR3 bases are TGTGCCTGGAGTGTAATGCGGTCCGGGAACACTGAAGCTTTCTTT.

CDR3 residues: CASSSLVGETEAFF. The CDR3 nucleotides are TGTGCCAGCTCAAGTCTGGTGGGGGAAACTGAAGCTTTCTTT. V gene TRBV25-1 combines with J gene TRBJ1-1; TRBD1 is a possible D gene (5 bases). Per the germline V gene, CDR1 is MGHDK and CDR2 is SYGVNS. The CDR3 is 14 amino acids. V lost 8 bases and J 5 bases, leaving 18 bases between the germline ends.

The chain recombines TRBV5-1 with TRBJ2-7; D call uncertain. This CDR3 is built from 14 residues. Trimming took 1 base from V and 5 from J, leaving 13 bases between them. The V gene's germline CDR1 is SGHRS and CDR2 YFSETQ. CDR3 in amino acids: CASSLQRIWDEQYF. CDR3 sequence (DNA): TGCGCCAGCAGCTTGCAAAGGATCTGGGACGAGCAGTACTTC.

The chain employs TRBV4-3 and TRBJ1-2; 10 bases line up with TRBD1. CDR1 and CDR2 (germline): LGHNA, YSLEER. The ends lost 1 base at V and 6 bases at J; junction bases unmatched: 8. The CDR3 spans 16 residues. The CDR3 region has the DNA TGCGCCAGCAGCCAAGTCCGGGAGACAGGGGGCGATGGCTACACCTTC. This sequence encodes CASSQVRETGGDGYTF.

The chain joins TRBV15 to TRBJ1-5, with D possibly TRBD1 on 5 matching bases. The CDR3 covers 17 residues. V lost 1 base to trimming and J lost 1 base, with 14 bases between them. Germline V CDR1 and CDR2: LNHNV, YYDKDF (reference sequence). In nucleotides, the CDR3 is TGTGCCACCAGCAGAGGTGGGCAGGGCGAAAGCAATCAGCCCCAGCATTTT. Translation gives CATSRGGQGESNQPQHF.

The chain uses TRBV3-1 (or the pseudogene TRBV3-2) and TRBJ1-4; 7 bases match TRBD1. V trimming: 6 bases; J trimming: 0 bases; junction bases outside the gene matches: 4. Per the germline V gene, CDR1 is LGHDT and CDR2 is YNNKEL (reference sequence). This CDR3 contains 15 residues. The CDR3 protein is CASSPDRATNEKLFF. The CDR3 coding sequence is TGTGCCAGCAGTCCCGACAGGGCAACTAATGAAAAACTGTTTTTT.

The chain is built from TRBV21-1 and TRBJ2-1. TRBV21-1 is tagged as a pseudogene. The CDR3 has 18 residues. CDR3 amino acids: CASSNPPTSETGYNEQFF. CDR3 nucleotide sequence: TGTGCCAGCAGCAACCCTCCGACAAGCGAGACGGGCTACAATGAGCAGTTCTTC.

V and J are TRBV3-1 (or the pseudogene TRBV3-2) and TRBJ2-7; 9 bases match TRBD2. After removal of 3 bases from V and 1 base from J, the junction contained 7 bases not matched to a gene. The CDR3 runs to 16 residues. The V gene's germline CDR1 is LGHDT and CDR2 YNNKEL (reference sequence). The CDR3 protein is CASSQGSGSLSYEQYF. The CDR3 DNA follows: TGTGCCAGCAGCCAGGGTAGCGGGAGCTTATCCTACGAGCAGTACTTC.